This T cell receptor beta chain was identified during a study of shared clonotypes between healthy human individuals. This CDR3 contains 17 residues. V dropped 0 bases and J dropped 0 bases, with 12 bases sitting between them. Germline CDR1 LGHNA, CDR2 YSLEER. Naive CD8 cells lacked CD45RO, underwent positive selection for CCR7 and left out terminally differentiated effector memory CD45RA+ cells. The repertoire was sequenced with immunoSEQ multiplex PCR; TCRdb's copy has only in-frame clones and lacks some. Of millions of clones in the sample, more than 85% were seen once. This sequence was found in a man younger than 30 in good health. Some clones in this sample may be carry-over from other donors' samples. V and J are TRBV4-3 and TRBJ1-3; perhaps TRBD1 as D (5 bases). Input material: naive CD8+ T cells from PBMCs. CDR3 amino acids: CASSQDWGTLSGNTIYF. CDR3 nucleotides: TGCGCCAGCAGCCAAGACTGGGGGACCCTCTCTGGAAACACCATATATTTT.